This T cell receptor (beta chain) was captured by sequencing in a study of blood T cell repertoires in COVID-19. As for the study in general: There were acute and convalescent COVID-19 samples, and they came from the United States, Italy and Spain. Sources were T cells, B-cell-depleted T cells, or PBMCs; the material itself was cDNA or gDNA.

Germline CDR1 MDHEN, CDR2 SYDVKM. The CDR3 runs 12 residues. In the original processing: Estimates of nucleated cell counts were drawn from the amplification of reference gene primers. The table came from immunoSEQ multiplex PCR; TCRdb's copy has only in-frame clones and leaves some out. Clone size and V and J calls were adopted from that table, with D and trimming inferred from the DNA. The sample holds around 260,000 clones, nearly 90% seen once. Concerning this clone: The germline gene is not matched at one end of the junction; a read error may be the cause.

The V gene is TRBV28, the J gene TRBJ1-1, with D possibly being TRBD1 (6 bases). Sample: peripheral blood. The source is a human donor in a cohort sampled during active COVID-19. The CDR3 sequence: CASSLWTEEAFF. CDR3 nucleotide sequence: TGTGCCAGCAGTCTATGGACAGAGGAAGCTTTCTTT.